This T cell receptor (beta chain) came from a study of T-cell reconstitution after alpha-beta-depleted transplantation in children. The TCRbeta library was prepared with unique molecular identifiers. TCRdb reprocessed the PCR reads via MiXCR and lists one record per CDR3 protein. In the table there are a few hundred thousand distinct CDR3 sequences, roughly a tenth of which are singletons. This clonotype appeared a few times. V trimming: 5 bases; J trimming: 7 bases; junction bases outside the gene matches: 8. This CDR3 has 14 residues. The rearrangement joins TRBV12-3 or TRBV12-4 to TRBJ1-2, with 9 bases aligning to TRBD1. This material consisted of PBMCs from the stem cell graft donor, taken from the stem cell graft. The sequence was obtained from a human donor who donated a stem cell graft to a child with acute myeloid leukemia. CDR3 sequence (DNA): TGTGCCAGCAGTCACCGGGACAGGGTGCTTGGCTACACCTTC. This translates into CASSHRDRVLGYTF.